Listed below are T cell receptor beta chains from one sample, sequenced in a study of T cell responses to AZD1222 COVID-19 vaccine. TCRdb's copy holds only in-frame clones and misses some; the assay was immunoSEQ multiplex PCR. The sample has about 100,000 clones, 85% to 90% seen once. The sequenced sample was peripheral blood, obtained on day 0 of AZD1222 vaccination. The receptor set was obtained from an adult in good health. The CDR3 runs from the conserved cysteine through the conserved F or W. D genes are given only for firm matches. Expanded clones are given a class, and other clones once, few, many or no size at all.

>TRBJ1-1|NA|TRBD1|TRBV23-1|15
TGCGCCAGCAGTCCACCGACAGGGGAGAACACTGAAGCTTTCTTT
CASSPPTGENTEAFF
>TRBJ1-3|NA|NA|TRBV13|15
TGTGCCAGCAGCTTAGGCCTCAGTCTGGGAAACACCATATATTTT
CASSLGLSLGNTIYF
>TRBJ2-7|NA|NA|TRBV5-1|15
TGCGCCAGCAGCATAGCTAGTTATGAGAGGGACGAGCAGTACTTC
CASSIASYERDEQYF
>TRBJ1-6|NA|TRBD1|TRBV7-9|14
TGTGCCAGCAGCTTAAGACAGGGGAATTCACCCCTCCACTTT
CASSLRQGNSPLHF
>TRBJ2-1|NA|NA|TRBV5-6|11
TGTGCCAGCACCAGGGGTAATGAGCAGTTCTTC
CASTRGNEQFF
>TRBJ2-2|NA|NA|TRBV13|15
TGTGCCAGCAGCTCGACATCCTCGGGGACCGGGGAGCTGTTTTTT
CASSSTSSGTGELFF
>TRBJ2-1|NA|TRBD2|TRBV4-1|19
TGCGCCAGCAGCCGGGGGCTAGCGGGAGCGCCTAACTCCTACAATGAGCAGTTCTTC
CASSRGLAGAPNSYNEQFF
>TRBJ2-3|once|NA|TRBV28|14
TGTGCCAGCAGTAGCGATCTAGGCACAGATACGCAGTATTTT
CASSSDLGTDTQYF
>TRBJ2-1|NA|NA|TRBV12-3/TRBV12-4|11
TGTGCCAGCAGTGAGAGGATTGAGCAGTTCTTC
CASSERIEQFF
>TRBJ1-2|NA|NA|TRBV20-1|11
TGCAGTGCTCCAGAGGCTTTCGGCTACACCTTC
CSAPEAFGYTF
>TRBJ2-7|NA|NA|TRBV3-1/TRBV3-2|13
TGTGCCAGCAGCCCCTATTCAAGCCACGAGCAGTACTTC
CASSPYSSHEQYF
>TRBJ1-1|NA|NA|TRBV7-9|13
TGTGCCAGCACCTTCGGGGGGAGCACTGAAGCTTTCTTT
CASTFGGSTEAFF
>TRBJ2-7|NA|NA|TRBV5-6|11
TGTGCCAGCAGCTTGGCCTACGAGCAGTACTTC
CASSLAYEQYF
>TRBJ2-1|NA|NA|TRBV6-5|12
TGTGCCAGCAGTTTAGGGACGAATGAGCAGTTCTTC
CASSLGTNEQFF
>TRBJ2-7|NA|TRBD1|TRBV5-1|14
TGCGCCAGCAGCCAAGGACAGGCCCCCTACGAGCAGTACTTC
CASSQGQAPYEQYF
>TRBJ2-2|NA|NA|TRBV5-4|15
TGTGCCAGCAGCTTGACGGGAGAGGGTACCGGGGAGCTGTTTTTT
CASSLTGEGTGELFF
>TRBJ2-7|NA|NA|TRBV14|13
TGTGCCAGCAGCCACGGGGCGACCTACGAGCAGTACTTC
CASSHGATYEQYF
>TRBJ1-3|once|NA|TRBV6-6|15
TGTGCCAGCAGTTTTGAGGTTGGCTCTGGAAACACCATATATTTT
CASSFEVGSGNTIYF
>TRBJ1-4|NA|NA|TRBV23-1|15
TGCGCCAGCAGTCAATATAACCGATTGGATGAAAAACTGTTTTTT
CASSQYNRLDEKLFF
>TRBJ2-3|NA|TRBD2|TRBV7-9|18
TGTGCCAGCAGCTTACTCGGGGGTAGCGGGGATAGCACAGATACGCAGTATTTT
CASSLLGGSGDSTDTQYF
>TRBJ2-7|NA|TRBD1|TRBV28|14
TGTGCCAGCACCCAGACAGGGGATGTCTACGAGCAGTACTTC
CASTQTGDVYEQYF
>TRBJ2-1|NA|NA|TRBV27|13
TGTGCCAGCAGTTTGCCCTATCCGGGGGAGCAGTTCTTC
CASSLPYPGEQFF
>TRBJ1-2|NA|NA|TRBV4-1|11
TGCGCCAGCAGCCCAGGGGACGGCTACACCTTC
CASSPGDGYTF
>TRBJ2-5|NA|TRBD1|TRBV6-5|13
TGTGCCAGCAGTACCGACAGGGTAGAGACCCAGTACTTC
CASSTDRVETQYF
>TRBJ2-7|NA|TRBD1|TRBV5-8|17
TGTGCCAGCAGCTTGCTCGACAGGGACATTTTCTCCTACGAGCAGTACTTC
CASSLLDRDIFSYEQYF
>TRBJ1-1|NA|NA|TRBV24-1|17
TGTGCCACCAGTGATCGGAACGTTCTAAGGAAGGACACTGAAGCTTTCTTT
CATSDRNVLRKDTEAFF
>TRBJ2-1|many|NA|TRBV11-2|15
TGTGCCAGCAGCCCGCACCTAAGCTCCTACAATGAGCAGTTCTTC
CASSPHLSSYNEQFF
>TRBJ1-1|NA|TRBD1|TRBV7-9|14
TGTGCCAGCACCTCGACAGGGAGCGGCACTGAAGCTTTCTTT
CASTSTGSGTEAFF
>TRBJ2-7|once|NA|TRBV2|12
TGTGCCAGCAGTGTCACAACCTACGAGCAGTACTTC
CASSVTTYEQYF
>TRBJ2-6|NA|NA|TRBV5-1|18
TGCGCCAGCAGCTTGAGGGGGGTCCTACAATCTGGGGCCAACGTCCTGACTTTC
CASSLRGVLQSGANVLTF
>TRBJ2-1|NA|TRBD1|TRBV2|13
TGTGCCAGCGGCCGGGACAGGGAGAATGAGCAGTTCTTC
CASGRDRENEQFF
>TRBJ1-4|NA|NA|TRBV4-1|15
TGCGCCAGCAGCCCAACCGGCAGTCCTAATGAAAAACTGTTTTTT
CASSPTGSPNEKLFF
>TRBJ2-1|NA|NA|TRBV7-8|13
TGTGCCAGCAGCTTAGTGCCTTACAATGAGCAGTTCTTC
CASSLVPYNEQFF
>TRBJ1-1|NA|NA|TRBV15|14
TGTGCCACCAGTCTCGCCGCCGCGAACACTGAAGCTTTCTTT
CATSLAAANTEAFF
>TRBJ2-1|once|TRBD1|TRBV5-1|15
TGCGCCAGCAGCTTGACAGGGGACACCTACAATGAGCAGTTCTTC
CASSLTGDTYNEQFF
>TRBJ1-1|once|TRBD1|TRBV2|15
TGTGCCAGCAGTCAGAATGGACAGGGTAGTTCTGAAGCTTTCTTT
CASSQNGQGSSEAFF
>TRBJ1-2|NA|TRBD1|TRBV12-3/TRBV12-4|13
TGTGCCAGCAGCCGGGACAGGGGCGATGGCTACACCTTC
CASSRDRGDGYTF
>TRBJ2-2|NA|TRBD1|TRBV6-5|15
TGTGCCAGCCATTTAGGGACAGGGGTAATCGGGGAGCTGTTTTTT
CASHLGTGVIGELFF
>TRBJ1-1|NA|TRBD1|TRBV6-5|15
TGTGCCAGCAGTTACTCGGGACAGTTGAACACTGAAGCTTTCTTT
CASSYSGQLNTEAFF
>TRBJ2-1|NA|TRBD2|TRBV24-1|17
TGTGCCACCAGTGATCCCGGGACTAGCGGGATTCAGGATGAGCAGTTCTTC
CATSDPGTSGIQDEQFF
>TRBJ2-1|NA|NA|TRBV5-5|16
TGTGCCAGCAGCGCGGAGCGCCAAATCTCCTACAATGAGCAGTTCTTC
CASSAERQISYNEQFF
>TRBJ2-1|NA|TRBD2|TRBV7-2|15
TGTGCCAGCAGCTTAGTCCCTAGCGGGAGAGATGAGCAGTTCTTC
CASSLVPSGRDEQFF
>TRBJ1-2|few|NA|TRBV7-2|13
TGTGCCAGCAGCCTCACCCACTCCTATGGCTACACCTTC
CASSLTHSYGYTF
>TRBJ2-3|NA|TRBD2|TRBV28|14
TGTGCCAGCAGAAGCGGGACTAGCACAGATACGCAGTATTTT
CASRSGTSTDTQYF
>TRBJ2-3|NA|NA|TRBV3-1/TRBV3-2|14
TGTGCCAGCAGCCGCATGGTAGGGATGGATACGCAGTATTTT
CASSRMVGMDTQYF
>TRBJ1-2|NA|NA|TRBV2|13
TGTGCCAGCAGTGGGACATCGGAATATGGCTACACCTTC
CASSGTSEYGYTF
>TRBJ2-7|NA|NA|TRBV10-3|13
TGTGCCATCAGACAGGGGGGGGCCTACGAGCAGTACTTC
CAIRQGGAYEQYF
>TRBJ2-5|NA|NA|TRBV5-1|14
TGCGCCAGCAGCTTGGGATGGGACTGGGAGACCCAGTACTTC
CASSLGWDWETQYF
>TRBJ2-3|once|NA|TRBV6-5|15
TGTGCCAGCACCGCCCGGGGGACTAGCACAGATACGCAGTATTTT
CASTARGTSTDTQYF
>TRBJ2-7|few|NA|TRBV11-2|14
TGTGCCAGCAGCTTAGAAGCGGTAGGTTACGAGCAGTACTTC
CASSLEAVGYEQYF
>TRBJ1-1|NA|NA|TRBV7-8|15
TGTGCCAGCAGCTTAGATGGGCAGTCGAACACTGAAGCTTTCTTT
CASSLDGQSNTEAFF
>TRBJ1-1|NA|NA|TRBV28|16
TGTGCCAGCAGTTCGCACCGAAGGCTCCCCCCGGCTGAAGCTTTCTTT
CASSSHRRLPPAEAFF
>TRBJ1-2|NA|TRBD1|TRBV28|17
TGTGCCAGCAGCCCATCAACAGGGGGCTACTCTAGCTATGGCTACACCTTC
CASSPSTGGYSSYGYTF
>TRBJ1-4|NA|NA|TRBV5-1|15
TGCGCCAGCAGCTCGGAGGGTGCCACTAATGAAAAACTGTTTTTT
CASSSEGATNEKLFF
>TRBJ1-6|few|NA|TRBV30|14
TGTGCCTGGAGTCGGGAGGATTTTAATTCACCCCTCCACTTT
CAWSREDFNSPLHF
>TRBJ2-7|NA|TRBD1|TRBV9|14
TGTGCCAGCAGCCCGCAAGGGGGCCCGTACGAGCAGTACTTC
CASSPQGGPYEQYF
>TRBJ2-7|NA|NA|TRBV27|11
TGTGCCAGCGGATCATCCTACGAGCAGTACTTC
CASGSSYEQYF
>TRBJ2-7|NA|TRBD2|TRBV5-4|15
TGTGCCAGCAGCTTGGGCACTAGCGGGGGGGGCGAGCAGTACTTC
CASSLGTSGGGEQYF
>TRBJ2-7|NA|TRBD1|TRBV5-4|15
TGTGCCAGCAGCTTGACCGGGACAGGAGTATACGAGCAGTACTTC
CASSLTGTGVYEQYF
>TRBJ2-3|NA|NA|TRBV5-1|14
TGCGCCAGCAGCCCCTCGACTAGCACAGATACGCAGTATTTT
CASSPSTSTDTQYF